One sample yielded the 11 T cell receptor beta chains listed below, sequenced in a study of T cells in Graves' hyperthyroidism and ophthalmopathy. RNA transcripts provided the source from which TCR beta CDR3 regions were amplified. The HTBI set primed first-round TCR CDR3 RT-PCR. From the multiplex PCR reads, TCRdb called clonotypes with MiXCR, one entry per CDR3 protein. The table lists hundreds of thousands of distinct CDR3 sequences, over 12% of them singletons. Sequenced input: blood. The receptor set was obtained from a man aged 18 to 35 with Graves' ophthalmopathy.

This clonotype appeared many times. The V call is TRBV20-1, the J call TRBJ1-2; D not resolved. Germline-derived CDR1 and CDR2 are DFQATT and SNEGSKA (reference sequence). V was shortened by 6 bases and J by 0 bases, with 8 bases between the two germline ends. The CDR3 spans 12 residues. The CDR3 reads CSAPQANYGYTF. CDR3 DNA sequence: TGCAGTGCCCCGCAGGCTAACTATGGCTACACCTTC.

This clonotype appeared a few times. The chain is built from TRBV20-1 and TRBJ2-2; 9 bases fit TRBD2. The length of the CDR3 is 14 residues. The V gene end was trimmed by 5 bases and the J gene end by 4 bases; junction bases not matched to a gene: 5. Germline assignment: CDR1 DFQATT and CDR2 SNEGSKA (reference sequence). CDR3 region: CSASSGIGTGELFF. DNA of the CDR3: TGCAGTGCTTCTAGCGGGATCGGCACCGGGGAGCTGTTTTTT.

The CDR3 is CASSLTGDEKLFF. CDR3 DNA: TGCGCCAGCAGCCTTACAGGGGATGAAAAACTGTTTTTT. The V and J genes are TRBV5-1 and TRBJ1-4; TRBD1 matches 7 bases. CDR3 length equals 13 residues. From germline, CDR1 is SGHRS and CDR2 YFSETQ. V lost 4 bases to trimming and J lost 6 bases; unmatched junction nucleotides: 3.

This clonotype was counted at least ten times. The chain links TRBV9 to TRBJ2-7, with D perhaps given as TRBD1 or TRBD2 (6 bases each). V was shortened by 4 bases and J by 7 bases, with 15 bases between the two germline ends. The germline V gene has CDR1 SGDLS and CDR2 YYNGEE. The CDR3 runs to 13 residues. CDR3 in amino acids: CASSRGGLREQYF. The CDR3 region has the DNA TGTGCCAGCAGCCGAGGGGGGCTACGGGAGCAGTACTTC.

In this sample, this clonotype turned up many times. The chain employs TRBV11-2 and TRBJ2-1; the D gene is possibly TRBD2 (5 bases). Per the germline V gene, CDR1 is SGHAT and CDR2 is FQNNGV. Trimming stripped 5 bases from V and 13 bases from J, with 21 bases between. This CDR3 has 14 residues. This chain's CDR3 is CASSRKGDTTVQFF. The DNA of the CDR3 is TGTGCCAGCAGCCGCAAGGGAGACACCACCGTCCAGTTCTTC.

This clonotype was counted between two and nine times. The genes are TRBV19 and TRBJ2-7; no clear D. Trimming removed 5 bases from V and 6 bases from J, with 14 bases in between. The CDR3 contains 13 residues. Per germline, CDR1 LNHDA and CDR2 SQIVND (reference sequence). For the CDR3, the DNA is TGTGCCAGTAGTCCCGGAGCCGGTGGCGAGCAGTACTTC. This encodes CASSPGAGGEQYF.

This chain uses TRBV12-3 or TRBV12-4 with TRBJ2-5; D gene ambiguous. Deletions cut 6 bases from V and 4 bases from J, with 12 bases between. This CDR3 comprises 13 residues. In DNA form, the CDR3 reads TGTGCCAGCAGGGAATTACCCGGAGAGACCCAGTACTTC. Protein product: CASRELPGETQYF.

This clonotype was seen repeatedly, ten times or more. The chain couples TRBV6-1 to TRBJ1-6; no definite D call. Germline V CDR1 and CDR2: MNHNS, SASEGT. The V end lost 5 bases, the J end lost 9 bases, and 17 bases lay between the germline ends. This CDR3 is built from 15 residues. In DNA, the CDR3 is TGTGCCAGCAGTTATCTGGAATTTGAGGGTTCACCCCTCCACTTT. Protein sequence: CASSYLEFEGSPLHF.

The gene calls are TRBV20-1 and TRBJ2-6; D perhaps matches TRBD1 (5 bases). Germline V gene sequence: CDR1 DFQATT, CDR2 SNEGSKA (reference sequence). V was clipped by 5 bases and J by 0 bases, with 8 bases between them. The CDR3 is 14 amino acids. CDR3 residues: CSAWQGSGANVLTF. CDR3 in DNA: TGCAGTGCTTGGCAGGGCTCTGGGGCCAACGTCCTGACTTTC.

A word on this clonotype: A clone one base away is much larger, so this may be a read error. The chain combines TRBV10-3 with TRBJ1-5, with a weak D call TRBD1 (5 bases). The CDR3 spans 13 residues. CDR1 and CDR2 (germline): ENHRY, SYGVKD. The V end was cut by 7 bases, the J end by 2 bases, with 9 bases between. This CDR3 reads CAITGDGNQPQHF. CDR3 in DNA: TGTGCCATCACGGGGGACGGCAATCAGCCCCAGCATTTT.

The rearrangement joins TRBV11-2 to TRBJ2-1; D perhaps matches TRBD2 (5 bases). The V gene lost 5 bases and the J gene lost 5 bases, with 13 bases spanning the gap. This CDR3 region has 14 residues. Germline CDR1 is SGHAT and CDR2 is FQNNGV. CDR3 sequence: CASSMDGGNNEQFF. CDR3 nucleotide sequence: TGTGCCAGCAGCATGGACGGAGGAAACAATGAGCAGTTCTTC.